This TCR beta chain was sequenced during a study of blood T cell repertoires in COVID-19. Whole-study context: The United States, Italy and Spain were the sources of the acute and convalescent COVID-19 samples. PBMCs, B-cell-depleted T cells, or T cells were the source of the cDNA or gDNA that made up the material.

Source study methods: It was from reference gene primer amplification that nucleated cell counts were estimated. Profiling relied on immunoSEQ multiplex PCR, and the TCRdb table lists in-frame clones only, not all of them. D and trimming come from the DNA, and the V and J calls and clone size come from that table. This sample has some 42,000 clones, with 90% found just once. Germline lookup yields CDR1 SGHRS and CDR2 YFSETQ. The V and J ends lost 5 bases and 3 bases, in that order; junction bases with no gene match: 7. The CDR3 runs 15 residues. The chain joins TRBV5-1 to TRBJ2-2; TRBD1 agrees at 7 bases. The receptor was isolated from a man aged 50 to 60 with active COVID-19. The sample consisted of peripheral blood. The DNA for the CDR3 is TGCGCCAGCAGACAATCCGACAGGGACACCGGGGAGCTGTTTTTT. This encodes CASRQSDRDTGELFF. The whole variable domain, remainder taken from reference TRBV5-1 and TRBJ2-2, is KAGVTQTPRYLIKTRGQQVTLSCSPISGHRSVSWYQQTPGQGLQFLFEYFSETQRNKGNFPGRFSGRQFSNSRSEMNVSTLELGDSALYLCASRQSDRDTGELFFGEGSRLTVL.